Listed here are 18 T cell receptor beta chains from one sample, sequenced in a study of shared clonotypes between healthy human individuals. The data were produced by immunoSEQ multiplex PCR, yet TCRdb's version contains in-frame clones alone and is incomplete. The table includes about 2 million clones, roughly 94% detected once. The naive CD8 fraction comprised CD45RO-negative cells positively selected for CCR7 and excluded terminally differentiated effector memory CD45RA+ cells. The sequenced sample was naive CD8+ T cells sorted from blood. These receptors came from a man aged 18 to 30 in good health.

The CDR3 DNA sequence: TGTGCCAGCAGTGACCTTTCGGTACACAGGGGGAAGTGGGACACTGAAGCTTTCTTT. Translated, it gives CASSDLSVHRGKWDTEAFF. The chain combines TRBV6-1 with TRBJ1-1; TRBD1 aligns across 8 bases. The V gene end was trimmed by 3 bases and the J gene end by 3 bases; junction bases not matched to a gene: 18. This CDR3 is 19 amino acids long. Germline lookup yields CDR1 MNHNS and CDR2 SASEGT.

The chain links TRBV19 to TRBJ1-5; TRBD1 matches 9 bases. The CDR3 extends over 14 amino acids. The trim removed 8 bases at V and 6 bases at J, leaving 8 bases unmatched. The germline CDR1 and CDR2 sequences are LNHDA and SQIVND (reference sequence). As DNA, the CDR3 is TGTGCCAGTCAACGGACAGGGGTGGGTCAGCCCCAGCATTTT. It specifies CASQRTGVGQPQHF.

The rearrangement joins TRBV6-5 to TRBJ1-6; D is undetermined. The CDR3 totals 13 residues. Per the germline V gene, CDR1 is MNHEY and CDR2 is SVGAGI. V was shortened by 7 bases and J by 10 bases, with 14 bases between the two germline ends. The CDR3 loop is CASTPLRGSPLHF. The CDR3 DNA follows: TGTGCCAGCACTCCACTTCGAGGGTCACCCCTCCACTTT.

The chain links TRBV10-3 to TRBJ2-5; D is unresolved. V lost 6 bases to trimming and J lost 1 base, with 9 bases between them. Germline values: CDR1 ENHRY, CDR2 SYGVKD. This CDR3 has 13 residues. The CDR3 loop is CAIRRLGQETQYF. CDR3 coding DNA: TGTGCCATCAGGCGGCTCGGCCAAGAGACCCAGTACTTC.

This chain uses TRBV5-1 with TRBJ2-2, with 9 bases identical to TRBD2. CDR1 SGHRS and CDR2 YFSETQ come from the germline V gene. Trimming at V came to 3 bases and at J to 10 bases, leaving 7 bases not matched to a gene. The CDR3 is 14 amino acids. The CDR3 nucleotides read TGCGCCAGCAGCTACGGACTAGCGATTTCGGAGCTGTTTTTT. Translation: CASSYGLAISELFF.

The chain recombines TRBV5-6 with TRBJ1-2, with D possibly matching TRBD1 (5 bases). CDR3 length: 15 residues. V shed 6 bases and J shed 2 bases, with 17 bases lying between them. Germline V gene data show CDR1 as SGHDT and CDR2 as YYEEEE. CDR3 in amino acids: CASTDSREINYGYTF. The CDR3 DNA reads TGTGCCAGCACCGATTCCAGGGAGATCAACTATGGCTACACCTTC. The whole variable domain, remainder taken from reference TRBV5-6 and TRBJ1-2, is DAGVTQSPTHLIKTRGQQVTLRCSPKSGHDTVSWYQQALGQGPQFIFQYYEEEERQRGNFPDRFSGHQFPNYSSELNVNALLLGDSALYLCASTDSREINYGYTFGSGTRLTVV.

The chain uses TRBV6-6 and TRBJ2-4, with D tentatively TRBD2 (5 bases). V lost 2 bases and J lost 8, with 13 bases in between. CDR1 MNHNY and CDR2 SVGAGI come from the germline V gene (reference sequence). The CDR3 sequence is 14 residues long. The CDR3 region is CASSYGEGSYIQYF. CDR3 sequence (DNA): TGTGCCAGCAGTTACGGCGAGGGTTCTTACATTCAGTACTTC.

The gene calls are TRBV7-2 and TRBJ2-7; tentatively, D is TRBD2 (5 bases). CDR1 SGHTA and CDR2 FQGNSA come from the germline V gene. V gave up 3 bases and J gave up 5 bases, with 11 bases separating them. The CDR3 has 13 residues. The chain's CDR3 is CASSFFEGHEQYF. In DNA form, the CDR3 reads TGTGCCAGCAGCTTTTTCGAGGGCCACGAGCAGTACTTC.

The V and J genes are TRBV11-2 and TRBJ2-5; 10 nucleotides line up with TRBD2. Germline V CDR1 and CDR2: SGHAT, FQNNGV. The CDR3 loop spans 14 amino acids. Trimming removed 5 bases from V and 5 bases from J; junction bases left unmatched: 5. Written as DNA, the CDR3 is TGTGCCAGCAGCCGGACTAGCGGAACGGAGACCCAGTACTTC. It encodes CASSRTSGTETQYF.

The chain couples TRBV7-9 to TRBJ1-4, with D possibly being TRBD1 (5 bases). The CDR3 spans 14 residues. Germline CDR1 SEHNR, CDR2 FQNEAQ (reference sequence). V lost 8 bases and J lost 5, with 15 bases in between. The CDR3, as DNA: TGTGCCAGCTTCGGTCAGGGACCCAATGAAAAACTGTTTTTT. Its translation: CASFGQGPNEKLFF.

This chain connects TRBV28 to TRBJ1-1; D perhaps matches TRBD1 (6 bases). V was cut by 4 bases and J by 3 bases, with 15 bases left in between. The germline gives CDR1 MDHEN, CDR2 SYDVKM. CDR3 length equals 15 residues. The DNA for the CDR3 is TGTGCCAGCAGTTCCGGGACACTGCATGACACTGAAGCTTTCTTT. Its protein is CASSSGTLHDTEAFF.

Regarding this clone: The same CDR3 is also encoded by other DNA sequences in this sample. The chain carries TRBV5-4 and TRBJ2-7; D unclear. CDR3 length equals 13 residues. V lost 3 bases and J lost 2, with 9 bases in between. Germline CDR1 and CDR2: SGHNT and YYREEE (reference sequence). CDR3 amino acids: CASSSGLTYEQYF. CDR3 nucleotide sequence: TGTGCCAGCAGCTCCGGGCTCACCTACGAGCAGTACTTC.

CDR3 loop: CASFRHLGSHEQYF. The CDR3 nucleotides are TGTGCCAGCTTCCGGCACCTTGGGAGCCACGAGCAGTACTTC. The V gene is TRBV27, the J gene TRBJ2-7, with a weak D call TRBD2 (5 bases). V dropped 8 bases and J dropped 5 bases, with 19 bases sitting between them. Germline values: CDR1 MNHEY, CDR2 SMNVEV (reference sequence). The CDR3 totals 14 residues.

This sequence joins TRBV5-1 and TRBJ2-2; possibly TRBD2 for D (6 bases). The germline V gene encodes CDR1 SGHRS and CDR2 YFSETQ. The ends were cut back, 3 bases at V and 2 bases at J, with 11 bases in the middle. The CDR3 length is 15 residues. The CDR3 nucleotides are TGCGCCAGCAGCTGGGGGGTTCCAAACACCGGGGAGCTGTTTTTT. Protein sequence: CASSWGVPNTGELFF.

Turning to this clone: The same CDR3 can be traced to other DNA sequences in this sample. This chain joins TRBV18 and TRBJ2-2; 14 bases agree with TRBD2. This CDR3 is 16 amino acids long. Germline CDR1 reads KGHSH; CDR2 reads LQKENI. Losses at the gene ends were 3 bases for V and 4 bases for J; bases not matched to a gene: 1. In DNA form, the CDR3 reads TGTGCCAGCTCACCTGGACTAGCGGGGGGCACCGGGGAGCTGTTTTTT. It encodes CASSPGLAGGTGELFF.

This chain connects TRBV28 to TRBJ2-7, with D tentatively TRBD1 (5 bases). The CDR3 runs to 13 residues. The V gene's germline CDR1 is MDHEN and CDR2 SYDVKM. The V end was cut by 6 bases, the J end by 5 bases, with 14 bases between. The DNA of the CDR3 is TGTGCCAGCAGCTTAGAGTGGGGCCACGAGCAGTACTTC. Its protein product is CASSLEWGHEQYF. The full variable domain, in which reference TRBV28 and TRBJ2-7 provide the parts outside the CDR3, is DVKVTQSSRYLVKRTGEKVFLECVQDMDHENMFWYRQDPGLGLRLIYFSYDVKMKEKGDIPEGYSVSREKKERFSLILESASTNQTSMYLCASSLEWGHEQYFGPGTRLTVT.

The chain recombines TRBV2 with TRBJ2-7; 8 bases map to TRBD2. Germline V gene sequence: CDR1 SNHLY, CDR2 FYNNEI. J gave up 6 bases and V 4 bases, and 5 bases lay outside the gene matches. This CDR3 is 13 amino acids long. CDR3 sequence reads: CASSAGGLFEQYF. The CDR3 nucleotides read TGTGCCAGCAGTGCGGGAGGGCTTTTCGAGCAGTACTTC.

A word on this clone: The sample contains more than one DNA sequence encoding this CDR3. The CDR3: CAWSVTNTGELFF. Here the CDR3 DNA reads TGTGCCTGGAGTGTAACAAACACCGGGGAGCTGTTTTTT. The chain employs TRBV30 and TRBJ2-2, with unresolved D. CDR3 length: 13 residues. V lost 0 bases and J 2 bases, leaving 4 bases between the germline ends. Per germline, CDR1 GTSNPN and CDR2 SVGIG (reference sequence).